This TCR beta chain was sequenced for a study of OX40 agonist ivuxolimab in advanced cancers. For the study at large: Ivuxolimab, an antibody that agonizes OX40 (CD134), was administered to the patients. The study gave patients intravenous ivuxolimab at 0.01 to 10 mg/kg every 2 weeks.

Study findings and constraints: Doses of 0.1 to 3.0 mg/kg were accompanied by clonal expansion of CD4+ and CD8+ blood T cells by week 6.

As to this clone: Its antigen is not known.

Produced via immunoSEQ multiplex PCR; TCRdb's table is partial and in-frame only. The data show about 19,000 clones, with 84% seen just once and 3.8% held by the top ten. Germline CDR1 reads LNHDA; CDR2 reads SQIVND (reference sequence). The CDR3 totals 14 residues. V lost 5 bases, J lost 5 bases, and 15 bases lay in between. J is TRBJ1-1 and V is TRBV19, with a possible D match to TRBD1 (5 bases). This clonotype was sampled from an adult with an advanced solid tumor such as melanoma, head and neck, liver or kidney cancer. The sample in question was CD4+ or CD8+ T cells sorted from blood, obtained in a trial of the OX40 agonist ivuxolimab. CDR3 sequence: CASSRPRGNTEAFF. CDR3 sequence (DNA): TGTGCCAGTAGTCGTCCCCGGGGGAATACTGAAGCTTTCTTT.